The next 9 T cell receptor beta chains were all read from a single sample in a study of CD8 T cells in Susac syndrome (dated by TCRdb to between 2017 and 2020). Libraries were built with the immunoSEQ multiplex PCR assay. RNA was extracted using the RNeasy kit, and roughly 0.45 to 1 microgram was reverse transcribed with random hexamers. TCRdb reanalyzed the raw reads on its own, using fastp at Q25 for trimming and MiXCR for clone calling, and kept in-frame beta chains. Rows with a matching CDR3 protein are joined into one entry that keeps the most common DNA and genes. Recorded for this sample are hundreds of thousands of distinct CDR3 sequences; around 91% of them occurred a single time. The ten top clones hold 0.18% of the sample. The sequenced sample consisted of CD8+ T cells from PBMCs. The receptors here all came from a human donor with multiple sclerosis.

This sequence joins TRBV15 and TRBJ1-2; 8 positions agree with TRBD1. V gave up 5 bases and J gave up 5 bases; unmatched junction bases: 7. Germline CDR1 reads LNHNV; CDR2 reads YYDKDF (reference sequence). The CDR3 runs 14 residues. The CDR3 DNA sequence: TGTGCCACCAGCCATCCGGGACAGGCGTATGGCTACACCTTC. Encoded protein: CATSHPGQAYGYTF.

The CDR3 sequence: CASSVGQGVMNTEAFF. CDR3 coding DNA: TGTGCCAGCAGCGTAGGGCAGGGCGTCATGAACACTGAAGCTTTCTTT. The chain joins TRBV9 to TRBJ1-1, with a weak D call TRBD1 (5 bases). CDR3 length equals 16 residues. V was shortened by 0 bases and J by 0 bases, with 12 bases between the two germline ends. Looked up from germline, CDR1 is SGDLS and CDR2 is YYNGEE. The complete variable domain, with remaining parts taken from reference TRBV9 and TRBJ1-1, reads DSGVTQTPKHLITATGQRVTLRCSPRSGDLSVYWYQQSLDQGLQFLIQYYNGEERAKGNILERFSAQQFPDLHSELNLSSLELGDSALYFCASSVGQGVMNTEAFFGQGTRLTVV.

This clonotype was seen only once. The chain employs TRBV19 and TRBJ2-1, with 9 bases identical to TRBD2. Germline CDR1 LNHDA, CDR2 SQIVND (reference sequence). This CDR3 has 16 residues. Unmatched junction bases numbered 13, after V lost 5 bases and J lost 8 bases. CDR3 nucleotides: TGTGCCAGTAGTCCCCGACGGCTAGCGGGGATCGATGAGCAGTTCTTC. Its translation: CASSPRRLAGIDEQFF.

The chain joins TRBV6-2 or TRBV6-3 to TRBJ2-5; 12 bases are a match to TRBD2. CDR1 and CDR2 (germline): MNHEY, SVGEGT. The junction had 5 bases not matched to a gene; V was cut back by 2 bases and J by 4 bases. The CDR3 length is 16 residues. The DNA of the CDR3 is TGTGCCAGCAGTTACACCCCGGGACTAGCGGGAGAGACCCAGTACTTC. It yields the protein CASSYTPGLAGETQYF.

V is TRBV4-1 and J is TRBJ2-7; TRBD1 might be the D (5 bases). Germline V lookup: CDR1 MGHRA, CDR2 YSYEKL. The CDR3 loop spans 14 amino acids. Trimming shortened V by 1 base and J by 0 bases, and 7 bases separated the two germline ends. The CDR3 DNA is TGCGCCAGCAGCCAAGCAGGGAACTCCTACGAGCAGTACTTC. This sequence encodes CASSQAGNSYEQYF.

The rearrangement uses TRBV27 and TRBJ2-5; the match to TRBD1 covers 8 bases. The CDR3 covers 15 residues. V lost 2 bases, J lost 2 bases, and 4 bases stayed unmatched. Germline CDR1 MNHEY, CDR2 SMNVEV (reference sequence). Here the CDR3 reads CASSLLGTGQETQYF. The CDR3 DNA follows: TGTGCCAGCAGTTTACTGGGGACAGGACAAGAGACCCAGTACTTC.

Here the CDR3 reads CSGGTGVTGELFF. The CDR3 DNA reads as TGCAGCGGGGGAACAGGGGTCACCGGGGAGCTGTTTTTT. The genes are TRBV29-1 and TRBJ2-2, with TRBD1 matching 7 bases. Trimming removed 7 bases from V and 4 bases from J; junction bases left unmatched: 6. From germline, CDR1 is SQVTM and CDR2 ANQGSEA. CDR3 length: 13 amino acids.

The rearrangement uses TRBV7-8 and TRBJ2-3; 7 bases line up with TRBD2. Germline CDR1 SGHVS, CDR2 FQNEAQ. V lost 5 bases and J lost 2; bases outside the gene matches: 4. The CDR3 length is 14 residues. The CDR3 here is CASSIRLATDTQYF. The CDR3 DNA reads as TGTGCCAGCAGCATAAGACTAGCCACAGATACGCAGTATTTT.

The gene calls are TRBV7-2 and TRBJ2-1; D ambiguous. Germline loops: CDR1 SGHTA, CDR2 FQGNSA. The CDR3 is 12 amino acids. V lost 7 bases and J 6 bases, leaving 10 bases between the germline ends. In DNA, the CDR3 is TGTGCCAGCAACCCGTCAAGCAATGAGCAGTTCTTC. It codes for CASNPSSNEQFF.